Below are 29 T cell receptor beta chains sequenced from a single sample in a study of radiotherapy plus CTLA-4 blockade in lung cancer. Some clones are missing from TCRdb's copy, which holds only in-frame ones; the method was immunoSEQ multiplex PCR. The table includes tens of thousands of clones, more than 65% detected once. The source material was peripheral blood, sampled from a patient treated with radiotherapy plus ipilimumab. All receptors derive from a human donor with non-small cell lung cancer who had stable disease on radiotherapy plus ipilimumab.

The rearrangement uses TRBV5-1 and TRBJ2-1, with 9 bases that match TRBD2. Germline V gene data show CDR1 as SGHRS and CDR2 as YFSETQ. The CDR3 is made up of 15 amino acids. The V and J ends lost 2 bases and 5 bases, in that order; junction bases with no gene match: 5. This CDR3 reads CASSFTSGFDNEQFF. The CDR3 bases are TGCGCCAGCAGCTTCACTAGCGGGTTCGACAATGAGCAGTTCTTC.

As to this clone: The junction does not match germline at one end; this may be a read error. The chain has TRBV4-1 and TRBJ1-2, with 10 bases identical to TRBD1. The CDR3 spans 12 residues. The germline CDR1 and CDR2 sequences are MGHRA and YSYEKL. DNA of the CDR3: TGCGCCAGCAGCGGGGACAGGGGAGGGCGCTTTTTC. Residues: CASSGDRGGRFF.

The chain combines TRBV18 with TRBJ1-1; no clear D gene. The CDR3 is 15 residues long. Trimming removed 1 base from V and 0 bases from J, with 9 bases in between. Germline values: CDR1 KGHSH, CDR2 LQKENI. The CDR3 nucleotides read TGTGCCAGCTCACCACATGGCAGATTGAACACTGAAGCTTTCTTT. Translated, it gives CASSPHGRLNTEAFF.

V gene TRBV25-1 combines with J gene TRBJ2-5, with 7 bases fitting TRBD1. Germline values: CDR1 MGHDK, CDR2 SYGVNS. The CDR3 sequence is 13 residues long. The J segment lost 8 bases and the V segment lost 7 bases, leaving 10 bases of the junction unmatched. CDR3 nucleotides: TGTGCCAGCAAATTTGGGCAGGGGGAAACCCAGTACTTC. Its protein product is CASKFGQGETQYF.

This rearrangement joins TRBV6-5 to TRBJ2-1; tentatively, D is TRBD1 (6 bases). The germline V gene has CDR1 MNHEY and CDR2 SVGAGI. V lost 6 bases and J 0 bases, leaving 12 bases between the germline ends. This CDR3 has 15 amino acids. CDR3 nucleotide sequence: TGTGCCAGCAGGGACGACAGGAGCTCCTACAATGAGCAGTTCTTC. It codes for CASRDDRSSYNEQFF.

The rearrangement uses TRBV15 and TRBJ2-7; a weak D match, TRBD1 (6 bases). Per the germline V gene, CDR1 is LNHNV and CDR2 is YYDKDF (reference sequence). CDR3 length: 15 residues. Trimming cost V 0 bases and J 2 bases, with 11 bases left between them. CDR3 loop: CATSRDPQGTYEQYF. For the CDR3, the DNA is TGTGCCACCAGCAGAGACCCTCAGGGGACCTACGAGCAGTACTTC.

The chain uses TRBV29-1 and TRBJ1-2; the D gene is possibly TRBD1 (5 bases). Germline V gives CDR1 SQVTM, CDR2 ANQGSEA. The CDR3 has 14 amino acids. The V and J ends lost 4 bases and 8 bases respectively, with 20 bases between them. CDR3 nucleotides: TGCAGCGTTGTTCCGGCAGGGTTGGTGTGGGGCTACACCTTC. Translating gives CSVVPAGLVWGYTF.

V and J are TRBV7-2 and TRBJ1-6; D is undetermined. The CDR3 covers 14 residues. Per germline, CDR1 SGHTA and CDR2 FQGNSA. V was shortened by 2 bases and J by 4 bases, with 6 bases between the two germline ends. The CDR3 DNA is TGTGCCAGCAGCTTAACCGGTTATAATTCACCCCTCCACTTT. It codes for CASSLTGYNSPLHF.

V is TRBV2 and J is TRBJ1-6; 7 bases match TRBD1. CDR1 is SNHLY, CDR2 FYNNEI, per germline. This CDR3 has 14 residues. V lost 4 bases to trimming and J lost 10 bases; unmatched junction nucleotides: 7. The CDR3 spells CASSGGTARSPLHF. In DNA form, the CDR3 reads TGTGCCAGCAGTGGTGGGACAGCTAGATCACCCCTCCACTTT.

The chain carries TRBV30 and TRBJ1-5; 7 bases line up with TRBD1. V lost 2 bases to trimming and J lost 0 bases; unmatched junction nucleotides: 4. The CDR3 length is 15 residues. Germline V gene data show CDR1 as GTSNPN and CDR2 as SVGIG (reference sequence). CDR3 sequence (DNA): TGTGCCTGGAGTTCGACAGGGAATAGCAATCAGCCCCAGCATTTT. Its translation: CAWSSTGNSNQPQHF.

This clone was observed a few times. At one end the junction does not follow the germline gene, possibly because of a read error. In nucleotides, the CDR3 is TGCAGCGTGGAAGGCCAGCGGGGGGCAGATACGCAGTATTTT. It encodes CSVEGQRGADTQYF. The rearrangement joins TRBV29-1 to TRBJ2-3; 9 bases are a match to TRBD2. Looked up from germline, CDR1 is SQVTM and CDR2 is ANQGSEA. The CDR3 length is 14 residues.

This clone came up a few times. The V call is TRBV19, the J call TRBJ1-5; no definite D call. This CDR3 is 15 amino acids long. V was cut by 6 bases and J by 3 bases, with 15 bases left in between. Per germline, CDR1 LNHDA and CDR2 SQIVND (reference sequence). CDR3 DNA sequence: TGTGCCAGTAGCTTCATTTTCGGTTTCAATCAGCCCCAGCATTTT. It encodes CASSFIFGFNQPQHF.

V and J are TRBV5-4 and TRBJ2-3; perhaps TRBD2 as D (6 bases). CDR3 length equals 13 residues. V shed 4 bases and J shed 12 bases, with 18 bases lying between them. CDR1 is SGHNT, CDR2 YYREEE, per germline (reference sequence). CDR3 amino acids: CASSTYSGYRQYF. The CDR3 DNA is TGTGCCAGCAGCACCTATAGCGGATACAGACAGTATTTT. The variable domain in full, completed from reference TRBV5-4 and TRBJ2-3, reads ETGVTQSPTHLIKTRGQQVTLRCSSQSGHNTVSWYQQALGQGPQFIFQYYREEENGRGNFPPRFSGLQFPNYSSELNVNALELDDSALYLCASSTYSGYRQYFGPGTRLTVL.

The chain links TRBV7-2 to TRBJ2-1; 7 bases are a match to TRBD1. The germline V gene encodes CDR1 SGHTA and CDR2 FQGNSA. V lost 2 bases, J lost 6 bases, and 1 base stayed unmatched. The CDR3 totals 13 residues. CDR3 amino acids: CASSLRQGNEQFF. In DNA, the CDR3 is TGTGCCAGCAGCTTAAGACAGGGCAATGAGCAGTTCTTC.

This chain joins TRBV4-1 and TRBJ1-1, with D unresolved. This CDR3 has 15 residues. V lost 0 bases, J lost 11 bases, and 19 bases lay in between. Germline assignment: CDR1 MGHRA and CDR2 YSYEKL. The DNA of the CDR3 is TGCGCCAGCAGCCAAGATTTTTCCGGGCTCGGGAGGGCTTTCTTT. Its translation: CASSQDFSGLGRAFF.

This clone was observed a single time. J is TRBJ1-2 and V is TRBV7-2; TRBD1 aligns across 8 bases. The CDR3 is made up of 13 amino acids. Per germline, CDR1 SGHTA and CDR2 FQGNSA. V was pared by 5 bases and J by 4 bases, with 3 bases of the junction left unmatched. This chain's CDR3 is CASSPGQGYGYTF. The CDR3 nucleotides read TGTGCCAGCAGCCCTGGACAGGGCTATGGCTACACCTTC.

In this sample, this clone turned up a few times. The chain joins TRBV11-3 to TRBJ1-3; no definite D call. V lost 5 bases, J lost 4 bases, and 6 bases lay in between. The CDR3 length is 12 residues. CDR1 and CDR2 from the germline V gene are SGHNT and YENEEA. The CDR3 bases are TGTGCCAGCAGCCCCAGAGGAAACACCATATATTTT. Translated, it gives CASSPRGNTIYF.

This clone ranks as medium-sized. V gene TRBV2 combines with J gene TRBJ2-7; D call uncertain. Trimming removed 6 bases at V and 2 bases at J, with 5 bases between. CDR1 is SNHLY, CDR2 FYNNEI, per germline. The CDR3 loop spans 11 amino acids. CDR3 sequence: CASRETYEQYF. The DNA of the CDR3 is TGTGCCAGCAGAGAGACCTACGAGCAGTACTTC.

The chain combines TRBV9 with TRBJ1-2; no clear D gene. Germline V lookup: CDR1 SGDLS, CDR2 YYNGEE. CDR3 length: 16 residues. Deletions cut 0 bases from V and 2 bases from J, with 14 bases between. The CDR3 coding sequence is TGTGCCAGCAGCGTAGGCTTAGGAGGGCAGAACTATGGCTACACCTTC. Translation: CASSVGLGGQNYGYTF.

Regarding this clone: Other DNA sequences in this specimen translate into the identical CDR3. V and J are TRBV10-1 and TRBJ2-3, with 11 bases identical to TRBD1. Looked up from germline, CDR1 is WNHNN and CDR2 is SYGVQD (reference sequence). The junction had 3 bases not matched to a gene; V was cut back by 4 bases and J by 3 bases. The CDR3 loop spans 15 amino acids. CDR3 sequence reads: CASSAGTGGTDTQYF. The CDR3 DNA reads as TGCGCCAGCAGTGCCGGGACAGGGGGAACAGATACGCAGTATTTT.

This sequence joins TRBV6-6 and TRBJ1-1; D is unresolved. CDR3 length: 13 amino acids. CDR1 is MNHNY, CDR2 SVGAGI, per germline (reference sequence). Trimming cost V 6 bases and J 3 bases, with 11 bases left between them. The CDR3 is CASRRYEDTEAFF. CDR3 nucleotide sequence: TGTGCCAGCAGACGGTACGAGGACACTGAAGCTTTCTTT.

The chain joins TRBV2 to TRBJ2-5; 11 positions match TRBD2. The CDR3 is 15 amino acids. Germline trimming cut 7 bases from V and 5 bases from J; bases unmatched to any gene: 9. Per germline, CDR1 SNHLY and CDR2 FYNNEI. CDR3 DNA: TGTGCCAGCACCCGTCCGGGACTAGCGGAGGAGACCCAGTACTTC. This codes for CASTRPGLAEETQYF.

The genes are TRBV6-1 and TRBJ2-5; 7 bases map to TRBD1. The CDR3 extends over 15 amino acids. CDR1 is MNHNS and CDR2 is SASEGT in the germline V gene. J gave up 3 bases and V 7 bases, and 11 bases lay outside the gene matches. CDR3 sequence reads: CASTPLPRGKETQYF. CDR3 DNA: TGTGCCAGCACCCCCCTGCCCAGGGGGAAAGAGACCCAGTACTTC.

The rearrangement uses TRBV19 and TRBJ1-2; D may be TRBD1 (5 bases). Germline CDR1 and CDR2: LNHDA and SQIVND (reference sequence). The length of the CDR3 is 14 residues. Trimming pared 1 base from V and 4 bases from J, leaving 10 bases between. The CDR3 region has the DNA TGTGCCAGTAGTATAGGGGGCAACCCCTATGGCTACACCTTC. Protein: CASSIGGNPYGYTF.

The rearrangement joins TRBV2 to TRBJ1-1, with 10 bases fitting TRBD1. The CDR3 length is 19 residues. Germline trimming cut 1 base from V and 11 bases from J; bases unmatched to any gene: 22. Germline V gene lookup returns CDR1 SNHLY and CDR2 FYNNEI. CDR3 region: CASSEVLVTGGRTTLVAFF. The DNA for the CDR3 is TGTGCCAGCAGTGAAGTTCTAGTGACAGGGGGCAGGACAACACTCGTGGCTTTCTTT.

This chain joins TRBV7-3 and TRBJ1-1; D not certain. V gave up 2 bases and J gave up 3 bases, with 10 bases separating them. The CDR3 sequence is 14 residues long. Germline CDR1 is SGHTA and CDR2 is FQGTGA. DNA for the CDR3: TGTGCCAGCAGCTTAGGTCCCTATGACACTGAAGCTTTCTTT. It codes for CASSLGPYDTEAFF.

The CDR3 nucleotides read TGTGCCAGCAGGGGCCGGGAGGTTTGGACAGATACGCAGTATTTT. Residues: CASRGREVWTDTQYF. This rearrangement joins TRBV27 to TRBJ2-3, with 7 bases fitting TRBD2. This CDR3 is 15 amino acids long. Per the germline V gene, CDR1 is MNHEY and CDR2 is SMNVEV (reference sequence). Germline trimming cut 6 bases from V and 3 bases from J; bases unmatched to any gene: 9.

This clone has a handful of counts. This chain uses TRBV30 with TRBJ2-6, with D unclear. Germline loops: CDR1 GTSNPN, CDR2 SVGIG (reference sequence). This CDR3 is built from 12 residues. V was trimmed by 3 bases and J by 6 bases, leaving 6 bases between them. CDR3 sequence reads: CAWSYAANVLTF. The CDR3 nucleotides are TGTGCCTGGAGCTATGCGGCCAACGTCCTGACTTTC. Based on the CDR3 plus reference TRBV30 and TRBJ2-6, the full variable domain is SQTIHQWPATLVQPVGSPLSLECTVEGTSNPNLYWYRQAAGRGLQLLFYSVGIGQISSEVPQNLSASRPQDRQFILSSKKLLLSDSGFYLCAWSYAANVLTFGAGSRLTVL.

The chain is built from TRBV19 and TRBJ1-6, with 9 positions matching TRBD1. The V segment lost 2 bases and the J segment 7 bases; nucleotides outside the gene matches: 6. Germline loops: CDR1 LNHDA, CDR2 SQIVND (reference sequence). CDR3 length equals 16 residues. CDR3 bases: TGTGCCAGTAGTATAACCGGACAGGGGATGAATTCACCCCTCCACTTT. As protein: CASSITGQGMNSPLHF.